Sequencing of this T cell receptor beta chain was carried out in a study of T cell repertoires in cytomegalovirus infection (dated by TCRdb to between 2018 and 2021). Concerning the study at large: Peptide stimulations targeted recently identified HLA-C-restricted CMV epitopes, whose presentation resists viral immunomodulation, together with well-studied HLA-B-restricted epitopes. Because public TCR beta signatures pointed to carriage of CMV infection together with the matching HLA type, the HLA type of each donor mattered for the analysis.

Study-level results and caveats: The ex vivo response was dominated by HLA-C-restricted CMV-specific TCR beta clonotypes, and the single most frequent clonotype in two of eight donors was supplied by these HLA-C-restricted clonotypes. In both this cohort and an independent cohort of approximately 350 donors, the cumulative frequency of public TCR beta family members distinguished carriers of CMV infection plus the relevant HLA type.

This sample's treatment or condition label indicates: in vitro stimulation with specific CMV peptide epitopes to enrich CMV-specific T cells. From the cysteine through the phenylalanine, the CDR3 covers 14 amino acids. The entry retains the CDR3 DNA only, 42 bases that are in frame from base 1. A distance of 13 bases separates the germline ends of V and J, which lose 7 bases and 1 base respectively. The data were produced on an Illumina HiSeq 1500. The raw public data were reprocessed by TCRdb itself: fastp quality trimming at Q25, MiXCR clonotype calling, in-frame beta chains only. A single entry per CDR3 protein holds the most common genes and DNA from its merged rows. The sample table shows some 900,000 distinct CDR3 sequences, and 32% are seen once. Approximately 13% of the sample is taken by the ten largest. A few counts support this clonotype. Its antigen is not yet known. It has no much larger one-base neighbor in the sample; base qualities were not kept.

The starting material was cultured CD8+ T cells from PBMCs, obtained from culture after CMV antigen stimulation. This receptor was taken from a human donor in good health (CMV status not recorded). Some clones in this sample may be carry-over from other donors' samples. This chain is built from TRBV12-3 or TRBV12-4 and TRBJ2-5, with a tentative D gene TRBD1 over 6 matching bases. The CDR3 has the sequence CASTLGTLQETQYF. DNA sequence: TGTGCCAGCACCTTGGGGACACTCCAAGAGACCCAGTACTTC.